This T cell receptor beta chain was captured by sequencing in a study of regulatory T cells in long-lasting Graves disease. Study-wide results and limits: Persistent Graves' patients showed a TCR diversity that was lower than that of newly diagnosed ones. Accuracy may have been reduced by the small sample size.

Relying on iRepertoire HTBI primers and Arm-PCR of CDR3 regions, the team built TCR beta libraries. Using its own MiXCR run on the multiplex PCR reads, TCRdb lists one record per CDR3 protein. The sample has 350,000 to 450,000 distinct CDR3 sequences, under 25% seen once. This clonotype occurred many times. Its target is not known. One end of the junction varies from germline; a read error may be responsible. Documented time point: persistent/refractory GD, antithyroid drugs over 5 years with positive TRAb. With RNA extracted from PBMCs as input, the TCR library was made. Graves' disease diagnosis followed American Thyroid Association guidelines. Patients were enrolled at an endocrinology department in Xi'an, China. This specimen was peripheral blood mononuclear cells (PBMCs), taken when the disease was refractory, from a patient treated with antithyroid drugs. The clonotype comes from a female donor with Graves disease.

Written as DNA, the CDR3 is TGTGCCAGCAGCCCGGGGCGGTCAAACACCGGGGAGCTGTTTTTT. Amino acids: CASSPGRSNTGELFF. The rearrangement uses TRBV5-1 and TRBJ2-2; D could derive from TRBD1 or TRBD2 (5 bases each). The length of the CDR3 is 15 residues. Germline loops: CDR1 SGHRS, CDR2 YFSETQ.